Sequencing of this T cell receptor beta chain was carried out in a study of Ad26.COV2.S vaccination and SARS-CoV-2 variants. For the study at large: Administration of Ad26.COV2.S was intramuscular, either once or twice 56 days apart.

The treatment denotes: approximately 18 received Ad26.COV2.S at low or high dose, single or two shots; about 5 received placebo; per-sample allocation not given. Day 63 following the first vaccine or placebo injection was when the samples were taken. Within Boston, the person who donated was an adult of 18-55 years. CDR1 and CDR2 (germline): SGHAT, FQNNGV. This CDR3 contains 16 residues. The V gene lost 0 bases and the J gene lost 6 bases, with 14 bases spanning the gap. Points from the study as a whole: Assessments of TCR breadth and depth may have underestimated the total T cell responses.

Concerning this clone: Its matching antigen is unknown.

The assay was immunoSEQ multiplex PCR, and TCRdb's table has in-frame clones only and misses some. The sample shows around 340,000 clones, 75% to 90% of them seen only once. The source is a person aged 18-65 years who received the Ad26.COV2.S COVID-19 vaccine or a placebo. The sequenced sample was peripheral blood, obtained in a trial of Ad26.COV2.S vaccine versus placebo. V and J are TRBV11-2 and TRBJ1-4, with D perhaps TRBD1 (6 bases). The DNA of the CDR3 is TGTGCCAGCAGCTTAGAGGGGAATAGGGGGGATGAAAAACTGTTTTTT. It is translated as CASSLEGNRGDEKLFF. Combining the CDR3 with reference TRBV11-2 and TRBJ1-4 gives the whole variable domain EAGVAQSPRYKIIEKRQSVAFWCNPISGHATLYWYQQILGQGPKLLIQFQNNGVVDDSQLPKDRFSAERLKGVDSTLKIQPAKLEDSAVYLCASSLEGNRGDEKLFFGSGTQLSVL.